This TCR beta chain was sequenced during a study of cytomegalovirus exposure and HLA in healthy donors. For this clone: Its antigen is as yet unknown.

General study points: Reported performance of the classifier showed diagnosis of cytomegalovirus status with high specificity and sensitivity. According to the study, 160 or so TCR beta chains were cytomegalovirus-associated.

PCR primers comprised 60 Vbeta and 13 Jbeta primers. Here immunoSEQ multiplex PCR was the method, and the copy in TCRdb shows in-frame clones only, minus some. The sample includes roughly 100,000 clones, approximately 71% seen only once; the top ten take about 2.3%. This CDR3 has 17 amino acids. Germline V CDR1 and CDR2: MGHRA, YSYEKL. The J segment lost 5 bases and the V segment lost 4 bases, leaving 11 bases of the junction unmatched. Sequences were obtained from PBMCs. The source is a man aged 35 to 55 in good health and CMV-seronegative. The rearrangement joins TRBV4-1 to TRBJ2-3, with 11 bases identical to TRBD2. The CDR3 sequence: CASSLLTSGGGEDTQYF. The CDR3 region has the DNA TGCGCCAGCAGCCTTCTAACTAGCGGGGGAGGGGAAGATACGCAGTATTTT.